Sequencing of this TCR beta chain was carried out in a study of blood T cells in healthy people across ages. A sample-barcoded 5' primer and a J-beta primer mix were used in a second PCR of roughly 7 to 11 cycles. In TCRdb, the 5' RACE reads were re-called with MiXCR into one record per CDR3 protein. The repertoire has fewer than 2,000,000 distinct CDR3 sequences, 30% to 35% of them found once; the top ten carry around 10%. This clonotype showed up just a few times. The origin of this receptor is a woman aged 25-40 years in good health. The material sequenced was blood.

The CDR3 spells CASSLWRGVNTGELFF. The CDR3 nucleotides are TGTGCCAGCAGCTTGTGGCGGGGGGTGAACACCGGGGAGCTGTTTTTT. V and J are TRBV5-4 and TRBJ2-2; 8 bases are shared with TRBD2. Germline values: CDR1 SGHNT, CDR2 YYREEE (reference sequence). The CDR3 runs to 16 residues. The junction had 3 bases not matched to a gene; V was cut back by 1 base and J by 1 base.